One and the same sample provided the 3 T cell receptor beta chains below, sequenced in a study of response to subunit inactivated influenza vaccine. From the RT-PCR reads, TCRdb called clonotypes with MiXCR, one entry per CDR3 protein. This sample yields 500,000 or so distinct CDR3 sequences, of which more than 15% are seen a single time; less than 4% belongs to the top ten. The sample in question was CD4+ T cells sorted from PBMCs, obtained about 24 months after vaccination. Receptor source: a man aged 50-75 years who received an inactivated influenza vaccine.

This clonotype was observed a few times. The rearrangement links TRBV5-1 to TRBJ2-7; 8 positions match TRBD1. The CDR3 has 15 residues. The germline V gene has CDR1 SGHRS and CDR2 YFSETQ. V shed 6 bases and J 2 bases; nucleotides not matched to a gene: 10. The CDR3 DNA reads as TGCGCCAGCAACGGCGGGCGGACAGGGACCTACGAGCAGTACTTC. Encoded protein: CASNGGRTGTYEQYF.

This chain's CDR3 is CASSLEPSGNEQYF. The CDR3 nucleotides read TGTGCCAGCAGCTTAGAGCCTAGCGGTAACGAGCAGTACTTC. The chain joins TRBV11-2 to TRBJ2-7, with 7 nucleotides matching TRBD2. CDR3 size: 14 residues. V lost 0 bases, J lost 5 bases, and 4 bases stayed unmatched. Germline lookup yields CDR1 SGHAT and CDR2 FQNNGV.

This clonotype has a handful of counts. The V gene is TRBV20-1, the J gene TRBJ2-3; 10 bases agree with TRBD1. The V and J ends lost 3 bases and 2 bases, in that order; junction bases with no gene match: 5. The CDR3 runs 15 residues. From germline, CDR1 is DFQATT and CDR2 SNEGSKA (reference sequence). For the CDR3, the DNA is TGCAGTGCTAGCCGGGACAGGGGATACACAGATACGCAGTATTTT. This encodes CSASRDRGYTDTQYF.